Below are 11 T cell receptor beta chains sequenced from a single sample in a study of blood T cell repertoires in COVID-19. TCRdb keeps only in-frame clones here, not all; method: immunoSEQ multiplex PCR. This table has 150,000 or so clones, roughly 84% appearing once. Sequenced sample: peripheral blood. All receptors derive from a man between 18 and 35 years old with active or convalescent COVID-19.

The V call is TRBV4-2, the J call TRBJ2-1; a possible D gene is TRBD2 (6 bases). This CDR3 has 15 residues. Germline V gene data show CDR1 as LGHNA and CDR2 as YNFKEQ. Trimming removed 1 base at V and 8 bases at J, with 15 bases between. CDR3 amino acids: CASSQGRGIGDEQFF. The CDR3 region has the DNA TGTGCCAGCAGCCAAGGGCGGGGAATAGGCGATGAGCAGTTCTTC.

The chain links TRBV7-3 to TRBJ2-1; D uncertain. With 5 bases removed from V and 5 bases from J, the gap between germline ends came to 10 bases. The CDR3 extends over 13 amino acids. The germline V gene encodes CDR1 SGHTA and CDR2 FQGTGA. Here the CDR3 DNA reads TGTGCCAGCAGCCCGTTAGTAGACAATGAGCAGTTCTTC. It codes for CASSPLVDNEQFF.

V and J are TRBV6-5 and TRBJ1-1; maybe TRBD1 (6 bases). Germline CDR1 reads MNHEY; CDR2 reads SVGAGI. The V end lost 3 bases, the J end lost 8 bases, and 13 bases lay between the germline ends. CDR3 size: 13 residues. CDR3 loop: CASSYQQGLEAFF. CDR3 DNA: TGTGCCAGCAGTTATCAACAGGGCCTAGAAGCTTTCTTT.

J is TRBJ1-5 and V is TRBV2; D not certain. CDR1 SNHLY and CDR2 FYNNEI come from the germline V gene. With 2 bases removed from V and 4 bases from J, the gap between germline ends came to 9 bases. CDR3 size: 14 residues. This CDR3 is CASSEISGNQPQHF. DNA for the CDR3: TGTGCCAGCAGTGAAATCTCCGGGAATCAGCCCCAGCATTTT.

This chain uses TRBV11-2 with TRBJ2-3; D is undetermined. Deletions cut 5 bases from V and 0 bases from J, with 9 bases between. Germline lookup yields CDR1 SGHAT and CDR2 FQNNGV. The CDR3 totals 14 residues. The CDR3: CASSPLLSTDTQYF. The DNA for the CDR3 is TGTGCCAGCAGCCCCCTTCTAAGCACAGATACGCAGTATTTT.

This rearrangement joins TRBV6-5 to TRBJ2-7; D possibly corresponds to TRBD2 (5 bases). Germline CDR1 reads MNHEY; CDR2 reads SVGAGI. The CDR3 totals 15 residues. Trimming removed 1 base from V and 3 bases from J, with 13 bases in between. Here the CDR3 reads CASSYYAGARYEQYF. The CDR3 DNA follows: TGTGCCAGCAGTTACTATGCGGGCGCGCGCTACGAGCAGTACTTC.

The rearrangement uses TRBV27 and TRBJ2-2; 9 nucleotides match TRBD1. CDR3 length equals 18 residues. V lost 6 bases and J lost 7; bases outside the gene matches: 18. Germline lookup yields CDR1 MNHEY and CDR2 SMNVEV (reference sequence). The CDR3 region has the DNA TGTGCCAGCAGGGGATTTACCGGGACAGGGAATTCGGTCGGGGAGCTGTTTTTT. Translated: CASRGFTGTGNSVGELFF.

V usage is TRBV3-1 (or the pseudogene TRBV3-2) and J usage is TRBJ1-1; 7 nucleotides match TRBD1. CDR1 and CDR2 from the germline V gene are LGHDT and YNNKEL (reference sequence). The ends lost 3 bases at V and 0 bases at J; junction bases unmatched: 4. The CDR3 is 15 residues long. CDR3 loop: CASSHSGTVNTEAFF. The CDR3 nucleotides are TGTGCCAGCAGCCATTCCGGGACAGTGAACACTGAAGCTTTCTTT.

The V gene is TRBV19, the J gene TRBJ1-5, with D unresolved. The V end lost 3 bases, the J end lost 2 bases, and 11 bases lay between the germline ends. Per the germline V gene, CDR1 is LNHDA and CDR2 is SQIVND (reference sequence). The CDR3 has 15 residues. The CDR3 loop reads CASSISKLGNQPQHF. The CDR3 DNA is TGTGCCAGTAGTATTAGCAAGTTAGGCAATCAGCCCCAGCATTTT.

The rearrangement uses TRBV2 and TRBJ2-5, with 11 nucleotides matching TRBD2. The germline V gene encodes CDR1 SNHLY and CDR2 FYNNEI. After removal of 4 bases from V and 1 base from J, the junction contained 2 bases not matched to a gene. This CDR3 has 15 amino acids. The CDR3 nucleotides read TGTGCCAGCAGTGCGCTAGCGGGGGGCCAAGAGACCCAGTACTTC. Protein: CASSALAGGQETQYF.

V and J are TRBV7-6 and TRBJ2-2; the D gene is possibly TRBD1 (5 bases). CDR1 and CDR2 from the germline V gene are SGHVS and FNYEAQ. The CDR3 is 16 residues long. Trimming cost V 2 bases and J 4 bases, with 14 bases left between them. CDR3: CASSLIQGYATGELFF. The CDR3 DNA is TGTGCCAGCAGCTTAATCCAGGGCTACGCCACCGGGGAGCTGTTTTTT.